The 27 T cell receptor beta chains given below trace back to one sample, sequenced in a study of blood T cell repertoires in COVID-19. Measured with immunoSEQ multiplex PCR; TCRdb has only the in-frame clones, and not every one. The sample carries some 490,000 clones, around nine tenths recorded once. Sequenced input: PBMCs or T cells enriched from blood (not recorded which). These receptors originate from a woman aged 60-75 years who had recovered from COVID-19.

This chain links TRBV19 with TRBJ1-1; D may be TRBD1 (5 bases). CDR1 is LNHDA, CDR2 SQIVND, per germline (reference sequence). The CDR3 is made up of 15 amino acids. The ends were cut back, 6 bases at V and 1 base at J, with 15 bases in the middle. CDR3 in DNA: TGTGCCAGTAGGGCGGCTACTACAGGGAACACTGAAGCTTTCTTT. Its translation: CASRAATTGNTEAFF.

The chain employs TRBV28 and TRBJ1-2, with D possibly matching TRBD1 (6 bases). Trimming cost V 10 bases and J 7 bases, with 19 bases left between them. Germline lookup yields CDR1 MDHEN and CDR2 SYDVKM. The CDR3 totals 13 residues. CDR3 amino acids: CAISWGGRAGYTF. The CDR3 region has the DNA TGTGCCATTAGTTGGGGGGGCAGGGCTGGCTACACCTTC.

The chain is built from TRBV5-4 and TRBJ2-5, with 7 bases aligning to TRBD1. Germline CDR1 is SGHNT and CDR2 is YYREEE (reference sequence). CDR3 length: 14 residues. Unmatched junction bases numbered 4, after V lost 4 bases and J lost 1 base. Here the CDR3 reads CASSPGTVQETQYF. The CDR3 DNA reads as TGTGCCAGCAGCCCCGGGACAGTCCAAGAGACCCAGTACTTC.

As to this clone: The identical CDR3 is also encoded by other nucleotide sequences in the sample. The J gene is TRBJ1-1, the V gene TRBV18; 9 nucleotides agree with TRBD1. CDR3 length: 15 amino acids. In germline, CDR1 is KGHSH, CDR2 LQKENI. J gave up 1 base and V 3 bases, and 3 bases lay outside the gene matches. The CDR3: CASSPGQGPNTEAFF. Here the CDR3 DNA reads TGTGCCAGCTCACCCGGACAGGGGCCGAACACTGAAGCTTTCTTT. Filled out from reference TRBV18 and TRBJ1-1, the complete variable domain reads NAGVMQNPRHLVRRRGQEARLRCSPMKGHSHVYWYRQLPEEGLKFMVYLQKENIIDESGMPKERFSAEFPKEGPSILRIQQVVRGDSAAYFCASSPGQGPNTEAFFGQGTRLTVV.

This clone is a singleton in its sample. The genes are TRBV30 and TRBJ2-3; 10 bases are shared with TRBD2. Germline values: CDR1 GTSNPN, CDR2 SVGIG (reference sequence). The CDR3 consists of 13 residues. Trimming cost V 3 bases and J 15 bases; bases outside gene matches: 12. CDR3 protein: CAWRGSGGPLAYF. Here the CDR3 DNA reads TGTGCCTGGAGAGGTAGCGGGGGGCCTCTTGCCTATTTT. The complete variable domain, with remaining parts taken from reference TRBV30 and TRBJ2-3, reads SQTIHQWPATLVQPVGSPLSLECTVEGTSNPNLYWYRQAAGRGLQLLFYSVGIGQISSEVPQNLSASRPQDRQFILSSKKLLLSDSGFYLCAWRGSGGPLAYFGPGTRLTVL.

The CDR3 sequence: CASSRQGRNTGELFF. The CDR3 DNA reads as TGTGCCAGCAGCCGACAGGGGCGTAACACCGGGGAGCTGTTTTTT. The rearrangement links TRBV11-2 to TRBJ2-2, with TRBD1 matching over 8 bases. There are 15 residues in the CDR3. Germline trimming cut 5 bases from V and 2 bases from J; bases unmatched to any gene: 4. Germline lookup yields CDR1 SGHAT and CDR2 FQNNGV.

The CDR3 nucleotides are TGTGCCAGCAGGATTACAGGGACAGATACGCAGTATTTT. Translating it yields CASRITGTDTQYF. This chain joins TRBV6-5 and TRBJ2-3, with TRBD1 as a possible D gene (6 bases). The CDR3 consists of 13 residues. CDR1 is MNHEY and CDR2 is SVGAGI in the germline V gene. The V and J ends lost 6 bases and 3 bases respectively, with 10 bases between them.

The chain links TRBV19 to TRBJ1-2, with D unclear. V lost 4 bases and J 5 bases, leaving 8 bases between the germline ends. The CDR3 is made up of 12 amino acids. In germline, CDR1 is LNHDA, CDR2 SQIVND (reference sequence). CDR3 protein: CASSTVPYGYTF. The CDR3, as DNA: TGTGCCAGTAGTACGGTTCCTTATGGCTACACCTTC.

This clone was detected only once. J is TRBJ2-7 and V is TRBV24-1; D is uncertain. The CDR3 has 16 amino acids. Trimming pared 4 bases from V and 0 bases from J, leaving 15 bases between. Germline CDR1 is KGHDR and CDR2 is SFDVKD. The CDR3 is CATSDCPAITSYEQYV. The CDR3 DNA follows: TGTGCCACCAGTGACTGCCCAGCGATTACCTCCTACGAGCAGTACGTC.

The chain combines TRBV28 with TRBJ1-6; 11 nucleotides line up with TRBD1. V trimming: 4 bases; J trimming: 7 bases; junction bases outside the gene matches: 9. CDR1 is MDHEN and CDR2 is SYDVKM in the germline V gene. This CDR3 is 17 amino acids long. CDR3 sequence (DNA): TGTGCCAGCAGTTCCTCCGGGACAGGGGGGGAGAATTCACCCCTCCACTTT. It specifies CASSSSGTGGENSPLHF.

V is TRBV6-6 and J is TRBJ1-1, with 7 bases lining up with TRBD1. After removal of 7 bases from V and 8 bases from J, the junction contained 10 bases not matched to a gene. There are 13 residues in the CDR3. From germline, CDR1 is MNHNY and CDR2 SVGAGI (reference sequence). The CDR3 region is CASNRDRGSEAFF. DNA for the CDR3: TGTGCCAGCAACCGGGACAGAGGTTCGGAAGCTTTCTTT.

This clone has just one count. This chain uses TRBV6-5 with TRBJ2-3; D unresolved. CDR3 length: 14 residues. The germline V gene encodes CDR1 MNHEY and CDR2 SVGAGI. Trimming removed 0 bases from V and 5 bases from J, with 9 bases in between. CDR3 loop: CASSYSSSLDTQYF. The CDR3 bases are TGTGCCAGCAGTTACTCGAGTAGTTTAGATACGCAGTATTTT.

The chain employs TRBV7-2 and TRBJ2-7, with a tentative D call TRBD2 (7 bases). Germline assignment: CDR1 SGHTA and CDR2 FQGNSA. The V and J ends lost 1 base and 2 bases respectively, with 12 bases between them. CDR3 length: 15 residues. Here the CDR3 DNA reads TGTGCCAGCAGCTTAGTGGCGGGGGCCGCCTACGAGCAGTACTTC. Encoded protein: CASSLVAGAAYEQYF.

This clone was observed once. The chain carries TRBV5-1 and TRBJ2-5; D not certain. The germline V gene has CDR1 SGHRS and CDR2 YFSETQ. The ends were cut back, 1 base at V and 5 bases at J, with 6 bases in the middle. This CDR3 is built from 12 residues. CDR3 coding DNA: TGCGCCAGCAGCTTGAGCAGGGAGACCCAGTACTTC. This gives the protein CASSLSRETQYF. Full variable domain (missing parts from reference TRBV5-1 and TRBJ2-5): KAGVTQTPRYLIKTRGQQVTLSCSPISGHRSVSWYQQTPGQGLQFLFEYFSETQRNKGNFPGRFSGRQFSNSRSEMNVSTLELGDSALYLCASSLSRETQYFGPGTRLLVL.

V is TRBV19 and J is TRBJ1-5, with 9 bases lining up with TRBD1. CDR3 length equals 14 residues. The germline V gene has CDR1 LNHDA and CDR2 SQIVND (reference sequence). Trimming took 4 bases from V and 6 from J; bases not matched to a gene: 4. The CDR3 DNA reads TGTGCCAGTAGTAAGGACAGGGGATTTCAGCCCCAGCATTTT. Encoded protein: CASSKDRGFQPQHF.

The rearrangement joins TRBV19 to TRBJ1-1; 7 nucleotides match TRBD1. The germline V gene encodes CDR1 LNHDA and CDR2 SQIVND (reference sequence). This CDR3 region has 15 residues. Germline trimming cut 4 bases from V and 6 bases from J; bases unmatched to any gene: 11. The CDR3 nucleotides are TGTGCCAGTAGTACTCTCCGGGACAGCACTTCTGAAGCTTTCTTT. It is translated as CASSTLRDSTSEAFF. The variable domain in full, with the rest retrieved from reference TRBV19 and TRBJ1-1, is DGGITQSPKYLFRKEGQNVTLSCEQNLNHDAMYWYRQDPGQGLRLIYYSQIVNDFQKGDIAEGYSVSREKKESFPLTVTSAQKNPTAFYLCASSTLRDSTSEAFFGQGTRLTVV.

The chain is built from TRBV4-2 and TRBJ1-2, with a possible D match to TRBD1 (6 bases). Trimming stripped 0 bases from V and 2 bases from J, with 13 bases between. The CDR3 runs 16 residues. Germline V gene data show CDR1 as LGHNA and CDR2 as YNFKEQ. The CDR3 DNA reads TGTGCCAGCAGCCAAGATCCGGGACACCCCAACTATGGCTACACCTTC. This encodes CASSQDPGHPNYGYTF.

The CDR3 coding sequence is TGTGCCACCAGTGGCCCATTTGGGAAGGGGCGGTCTGGGGCCAACGTCCTGACTTTC. It codes for CATSGPFGKGRSGANVLTF. The rearrangement uses TRBV24-1 and TRBJ2-6; tentative D call: TRBD1 (5 bases). V lost 5 bases to trimming and J lost 1 base, with 20 bases between them. The germline gives CDR1 KGHDR, CDR2 SFDVKD. This CDR3 region has 19 residues.

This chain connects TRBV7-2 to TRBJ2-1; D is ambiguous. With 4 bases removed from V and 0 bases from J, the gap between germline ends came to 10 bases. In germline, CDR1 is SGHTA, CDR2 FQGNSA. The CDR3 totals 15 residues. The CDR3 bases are TGTGCCAGCAGCTCCGACATTAACTCCTACAATGAGCAGTTCTTC. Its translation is CASSSDINSYNEQFF.

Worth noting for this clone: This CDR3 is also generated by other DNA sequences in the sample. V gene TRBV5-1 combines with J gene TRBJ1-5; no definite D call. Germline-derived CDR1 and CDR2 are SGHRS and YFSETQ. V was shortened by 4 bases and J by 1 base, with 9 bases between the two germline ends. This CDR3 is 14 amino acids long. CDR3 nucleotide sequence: TGCGCCAGCAGCCTGACGGGGAGCAATCAGCCCCAGCATTTT. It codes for CASSLTGSNQPQHF.

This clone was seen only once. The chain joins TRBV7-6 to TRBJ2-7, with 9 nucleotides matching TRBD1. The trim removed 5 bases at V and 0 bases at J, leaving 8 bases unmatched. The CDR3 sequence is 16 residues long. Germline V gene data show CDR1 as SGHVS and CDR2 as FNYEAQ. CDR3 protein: CASSQTGGTSSYEQYV. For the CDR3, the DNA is TGTGCCAGCAGCCAGACAGGGGGTACGAGCTCCTACGAGCAGTACGTC.

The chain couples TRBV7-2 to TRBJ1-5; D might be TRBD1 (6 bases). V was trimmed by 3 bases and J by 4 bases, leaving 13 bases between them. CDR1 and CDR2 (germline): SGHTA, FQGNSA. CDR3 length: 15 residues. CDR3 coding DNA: TGTGCCAGCAGCTTTATGACAGGAGCGAATCAGCCCCAGCATTTT. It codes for CASSFMTGANQPQHF.

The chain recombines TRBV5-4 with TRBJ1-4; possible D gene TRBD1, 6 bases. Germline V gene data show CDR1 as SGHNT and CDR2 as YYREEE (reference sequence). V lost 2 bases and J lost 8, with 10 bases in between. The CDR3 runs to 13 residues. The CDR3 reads CASSFRGREKLFF. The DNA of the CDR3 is TGTGCCAGCAGCTTCAGGGGCCGGGAAAAACTGTTTTTT.

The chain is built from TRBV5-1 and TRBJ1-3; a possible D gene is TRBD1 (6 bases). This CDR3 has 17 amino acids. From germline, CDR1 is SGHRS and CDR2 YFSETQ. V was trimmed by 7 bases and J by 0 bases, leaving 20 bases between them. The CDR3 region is CASRRLDSVSSGNTIYF. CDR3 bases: TGCGCCAGCCGCCGGCTGGACAGTGTAAGCTCTGGAAACACCATATATTTT. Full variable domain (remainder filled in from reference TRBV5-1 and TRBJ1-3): KAGVTQTPRYLIKTRGQQVTLSCSPISGHRSVSWYQQTPGQGLQFLFEYFSETQRNKGNFPGRFSGRQFSNSRSEMNVSTLELGDSALYLCASRRLDSVSSGNTIYFGEGSWLTVV.

CDR3 loop: CASPQGDGNTIYF. CDR3 DNA: TGTGCCAGCCCACAGGGAGATGGAAACACCATATATTTT. This chain uses TRBV2 with TRBJ1-3, with a weak D call TRBD1 (6 bases). V lost 8 bases, J lost 3 bases, and 11 bases lay in between. Per germline, CDR1 SNHLY and CDR2 FYNNEI. The CDR3 totals 13 residues.

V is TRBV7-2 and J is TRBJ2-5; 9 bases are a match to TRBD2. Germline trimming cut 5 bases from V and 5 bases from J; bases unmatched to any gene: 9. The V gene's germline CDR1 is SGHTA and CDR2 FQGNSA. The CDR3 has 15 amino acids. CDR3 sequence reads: CASSPRTSDGETQYF. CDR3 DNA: TGTGCCAGCAGCCCTCGGACTAGCGATGGGGAGACCCAGTACTTC.

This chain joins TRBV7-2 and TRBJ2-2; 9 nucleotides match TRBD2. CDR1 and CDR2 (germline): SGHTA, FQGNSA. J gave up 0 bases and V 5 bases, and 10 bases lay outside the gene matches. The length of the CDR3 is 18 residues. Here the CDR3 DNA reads TGTGCCAGCAGCAGGGGGGCTAGCGGGGCGCCGAACACCGGGGAGCTGTTTTTT. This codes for CASSRGASGAPNTGELFF.